The T cell receptor beta chain under discussion was sequenced for a study of T cells in Graves' hyperthyroidism and ophthalmopathy. RNA transcripts gave rise to amplified TCR beta CDR3 regions. TCR CDR3 underwent first-round RT-PCR with the HTBI primer set. One entry per CDR3 protein, called by TCRdb with MiXCR from the multiplex PCR reads. The table records about 610,000 distinct CDR3 sequences, 14% to 15% of them present only once. Per the germline V gene, CDR1 is SNHLY and CDR2 is FYNNEI. Unmatched junction bases numbered 7, after V lost 2 bases and J lost 1 base. The CDR3 is made up of 16 amino acids.

The sequenced sample consisted of blood. This chain links TRBV2 with TRBJ2-5, with TRBD1 matching 7 bases. This receptor was identified in a woman between 40 and 55 years old with Graves' ophthalmopathy. The CDR3: CASSETGVSSQETQYF. The CDR3 DNA sequence: TGTGCCAGCAGTGAAACAGGGGTCTCTTCCCAAGAGACCCAGTACTTC.